This paragraph reports one TCR beta chain. The antigen remains unidentified. These data belong to a study of identifying expanded T cells in peripheral blood. The study's findings and limits: Differentially abundant clones: 0.95 to 1.5 between replicates, roughly 16 at two to three weeks, 19 at four. Roughly two-week clone count variance significantly increased as total template count grew.

Produced via immunoSEQ multiplex PCR; TCRdb's table is partial and in-frame only. Here the sample spans about 90,000 clones, approximately 84% being singletons. This CDR3 is built from 14 residues. Between the trimmed V and J ends, which lost 3 bases and 1 base, there was a span of 10 bases. Germline-derived CDR1 and CDR2 are SGHAT and FQNNGV. This rearrangement joins TRBV11-2 to TRBJ2-7, with D perhaps matching TRBD2 (5 bases). The sample comprised blood. This TCR was sampled from a person aged 18 to 69 in good health. DNA for the CDR3: TGTGCCAGCAGCTTGGGTGGCGGGTCCTACGAGCAGTACTTC. It encodes CASSLGGGSYEQYF.